A selection of T cell receptor beta chains follows, all from one sample in a study of blood T cell repertoires in COVID-19. TCRdb keeps only in-frame clones here, not all; method: immunoSEQ multiplex PCR. The sample includes about 90,000 clones, around 90% seen only once; the top ten take around 2%. The source material was peripheral blood. The receptors shown here come from a human donor with active COVID-19. The donor label of this sample is uncertain. Both conserved end residues are part of each CDR3. Each record gives: CDR3 DNA, CDR3 protein, clone size, J gene, V gene, D gene. D genes are given only for firm matches. Clone size is stated in some rows and not others, as once, few, many or a class when expanded.

CDR3nt: TGTGCCAGCAGCTTAAACCCGGGAGAGGGAGTAGGCGAGCAGTACTTC; CDR3aa: CASSLNPGEGVGEQYF; abundance: -; j_gene: TRBJ2-7; v_gene: TRBV7-2; d_gene: -
CDR3nt: TGTGCCAGCGGGGGACAGGGGCGCTACGAGCAGTACTTC; CDR3aa: CASGGQGRYEQYF; abundance: -; j_gene: TRBJ2-7; v_gene: TRBV6-5; d_gene: TRBD1
CDR3nt: TGTGCCAGCAGCCCCCGGGGAGGTCAGCCCCAGCATTTT; CDR3aa: CASSPRGGQPQHF; abundance: few; j_gene: TRBJ1-5; v_gene: TRBV6-5; d_gene: -
CDR3nt: TGTGCCAGTAGTTCGCAATACCCCACCGGTAGGAGTAACTATGGCTACACCTTC; CDR3aa: CASSSQYPTGRSNYGYTF; abundance: -; j_gene: TRBJ1-2; v_gene: TRBV19; d_gene: -
CDR3nt: TGTGCCAGTAGTATGGGACAGGGAAACAATTCACCCCTCCACTTT; CDR3aa: CASSMGQGNNSPLHF; abundance: -; j_gene: TRBJ1-6; v_gene: TRBV19; d_gene: TRBD1
CDR3nt: TGTGCCAGCAGCCCGACCCTACAGGGATGGAACACTGAAGCTTTCTTT; CDR3aa: CASSPTLQGWNTEAFF; abundance: -; j_gene: TRBJ1-1; v_gene: TRBV7-2; d_gene: -
CDR3nt: TGTGCCAGCAGCTTAGGGGCAGGGGGCTTGAACGAGCAGTACTTC; CDR3aa: CASSLGAGGLNEQYF; abundance: -; j_gene: TRBJ2-7; v_gene: TRBV7-9; d_gene: TRBD1
CDR3nt: TGTGCCAGCGCCCCCAGGGTGAACTCCTACGAGCAGTACTTC; CDR3aa: CASAPRVNSYEQYF; abundance: -; j_gene: TRBJ2-7; v_gene: TRBV19; d_gene: -
CDR3nt: TGTGCCAGCAGCGTGAGTGGGGCCAACGTCCTGACTTTC; CDR3aa: CASSVSGANVLTF; abundance: -; j_gene: TRBJ2-6; v_gene: TRBV6-2/TRBV6-3; d_gene: -
CDR3nt: TGTGCCAGTAATACACGGGACTTTTTCCCGAATTCACCCCTCCACTTT; CDR3aa: CASNTRDFFPNSPLHF; abundance: -; j_gene: TRBJ1-6; v_gene: TRBV19; d_gene: -
CDR3nt: TGTGCCAGCAGGGAGCCGAGGGGGCTAACTAATGAAAAACTGTTTTTT; CDR3aa: CASREPRGLTNEKLFF; abundance: -; j_gene: TRBJ1-4; v_gene: TRBV28; d_gene: TRBD1
CDR3nt: TGTGCCAGCAGCCGCCGGTCGAGGGCCAACGTCCTGACTTTC; CDR3aa: CASSRRSRANVLTF; abundance: -; j_gene: TRBJ2-6; v_gene: TRBV3-1/TRBV3-2; d_gene: -
CDR3nt: TGCGCCAGCAGCCAGGAGGAGGAAGGCACCGGGGAGCTGTTTTTT; CDR3aa: CASSQEEEGTGELFF; abundance: -; j_gene: TRBJ2-2; v_gene: TRBV4-3; d_gene: -
CDR3nt: TGTGCCAGCGCCGGGGGGGTAACTAATGAAAAACTGTTTTTT; CDR3aa: CASAGGVTNEKLFF; abundance: -; j_gene: TRBJ1-4; v_gene: TRBV9; d_gene: -
CDR3nt: TGCGCCGGCTTCACAGGGGCCGTCTCCTACAATGAGCAGTTCTTC; CDR3aa: CAGFTGAVSYNEQFF; abundance: -; j_gene: TRBJ2-1; v_gene: TRBV10-1; d_gene: TRBD1
CDR3nt: TGTGCCTCGGGTGAGGCCGGAGAAAAACTGTTTTTT; CDR3aa: CASGEAGEKLFF; abundance: -; j_gene: TRBJ1-4; v_gene: TRBV10-3; d_gene: -
CDR3nt: TGTGCCAGCAGCCCCTCAGTGCAGGATTCACCCCTCCACTTT; CDR3aa: CASSPSVQDSPLHF; abundance: -; j_gene: TRBJ1-6; v_gene: TRBV14; d_gene: -
CDR3nt: TGTGCCAGCAGTTTAAGTGTCCGGGTTGCTTTCTTT; CDR3aa: CASSLSVRVAFF; abundance: -; j_gene: TRBJ1-1; v_gene: TRBV12-3/TRBV12-4; d_gene: -
CDR3nt: TGTGCCAGCAGCCCGGGGGGTACCCCCTACGAGCAGTACTTC; CDR3aa: CASSPGGTPYEQYF; abundance: -; j_gene: TRBJ2-7; v_gene: TRBV11-3; d_gene: TRBD2
CDR3nt: TGCGCCAGCAGTGAGTCTATAAGCGCGGCAGACTCTTCCTACGAGCAGTACTTC; CDR3aa: CASSESISAADSSYEQYF; abundance: -; j_gene: TRBJ2-7; v_gene: TRBV10-2; d_gene: -
CDR3nt: TGTGCCATCAGCCCGACAGGGACCCAATCACCCCTCCACTTT; CDR3aa: CAISPTGTQSPLHF; abundance: -; j_gene: TRBJ1-6; v_gene: TRBV10-3; d_gene: TRBD1
CDR3nt: TGTGCCAGCAGTGACAGGGTTGGGAACACTGAAGCTTTCTTT; CDR3aa: CASSDRVGNTEAFF; abundance: -; j_gene: TRBJ1-1; v_gene: TRBV6-1; d_gene: -
CDR3nt: TGTGCCACCAGCAGAGACAGGGGGCTTGTCAACACTGAAGCTTTCTTT; CDR3aa: CATSRDRGLVNTEAFF; abundance: -; j_gene: TRBJ1-1; v_gene: TRBV15; d_gene: TRBD1
CDR3nt: TGTGCCAGCAGCCAAGATTTGGCAGGGGGCGGTGAAGCTTTCTTT; CDR3aa: CASSQDLAGGGEAFF; abundance: once; j_gene: TRBJ1-1; v_gene: TRBV3-1/TRBV3-2; d_gene: TRBD1
CDR3nt: TGTGCCAGCAGTGAGCAAGGTCGGCGGCGGGGGGGCAGTGAGCAGTTCTTC; CDR3aa: CASSEQGRRRGGSEQFF; abundance: -; j_gene: TRBJ2-1; v_gene: TRBV6-1; d_gene: TRBD2
CDR3nt: TGTGCCAGCAGTAAAGGGACAGGGGGATTTGGCTATGGCTACACCTTC; CDR3aa: CASSKGTGGFGYGYTF; abundance: -; j_gene: TRBJ1-2; v_gene: TRBV27; d_gene: TRBD1
CDR3nt: TGTGCCAGCAGTGAACACAGAGATCAGCCCCAGCATTTT; CDR3aa: CASSEHRDQPQHF; abundance: -; j_gene: TRBJ1-5; v_gene: TRBV6-1; d_gene: -
CDR3nt: TGCGCCAGCAGCTTCGGGACAGGTAACACTGAAGCTTTCTTT; CDR3aa: CASSFGTGNTEAFF; abundance: -; j_gene: TRBJ1-1; v_gene: TRBV5-1; d_gene: TRBD1
CDR3nt: TGCAGCGCGAATAACCGGCCGGCGGAGGAGACCCAGTACTTC; CDR3aa: CSANNRPAEETQYF; abundance: -; j_gene: TRBJ2-5; v_gene: TRBV29-1; d_gene: -
CDR3nt: TGTGCCAGCAGTTTACTCAGACAGGGAGGCCAAGAGACCCAGTACTTC; CDR3aa: CASSLLRQGGQETQYF; abundance: -; j_gene: TRBJ2-5; v_gene: TRBV28; d_gene: -
CDR3nt: TGTGCCAGCAGCTTTGTGAGCGTAGGAGAGACCCAGTACTTC; CDR3aa: CASSFVSVGETQYF; abundance: -; j_gene: TRBJ2-5; v_gene: TRBV7-9; d_gene: -
CDR3nt: TGTGCCAGCAAGACCGGGAGTATGGACACTGAAGCTTTCTTT; CDR3aa: CASKTGSMDTEAFF; abundance: -; j_gene: TRBJ1-1; v_gene: TRBV3-1/TRBV3-2; d_gene: -
CDR3nt: TGCAGCGGGGGGAGGGCAGATACGCAGTATTTT; CDR3aa: CSGGRADTQYF; abundance: -; j_gene: TRBJ2-3; v_gene: TRBV29-1; d_gene: TRBD2
CDR3nt: TGCGCCAGCAGCTTGGAGGCGACAGGGGGCGAGCAGTACTTC; CDR3aa: CASSLEATGGEQYF; abundance: -; j_gene: TRBJ2-7; v_gene: TRBV5-1; d_gene: TRBD1
CDR3nt: TGTGCCAGCTCACCATGGAGGCGGGGAGGGGAGACCCAGTACTTC; CDR3aa: CASSPWRRGGETQYF; abundance: -; j_gene: TRBJ2-5; v_gene: TRBV18; d_gene: TRBD2
CDR3nt: TGTGCCATCAGTGAGTCGCCGCCGGGACAGGGACAAAAACTGTTTTTT; CDR3aa: CAISESPPGQGQKLFF; abundance: -; j_gene: TRBJ1-4; v_gene: TRBV10-3; d_gene: TRBD1
CDR3nt: TGTGCCAGCAGCCCAGAGAACACTGAAGCTTTCTTT; CDR3aa: CASSPENTEAFF; abundance: -; j_gene: TRBJ1-1; v_gene: TRBV7-9; d_gene: -
CDR3nt: TGTGCCACCAGCAGAGGTGTAAGTCGGGGGGGCCTTTCTAGCACAGATACGCAGTATTTT; CDR3aa: CATSRGVSRGGLSSTDTQYF; abundance: -; j_gene: TRBJ2-3; v_gene: TRBV15; d_gene: TRBD2
CDR3nt: TGCAGCGTTGATTCCGGCAGGGCGGAACTGTTTTTT; CDR3aa: CSVDSGRAELFF; abundance: -; j_gene: TRBJ1-4; v_gene: TRBV29-1; d_gene: -
CDR3nt: TGTGCCAGCAGCCAAGTCAGCCTAGCGGGTACTGGAACAGATACGCAGTATTTT; CDR3aa: CASSQVSLAGTGTDTQYF; abundance: -; j_gene: TRBJ2-3; v_gene: TRBV3-1/TRBV3-2; d_gene: TRBD2
CDR3nt: TGTGCCAGCAGTACTACACTATCCCCCGGGACTTCGACCTACGAGCAGTACTTC; CDR3aa: CASSTTLSPGTSTYEQYF; abundance: -; j_gene: TRBJ2-7; v_gene: TRBV2; d_gene: -
CDR3nt: TGTGCCAGCAGCTTGGGTTCAGGCTCTGGGGCCAACGTCCTGACTTTC; CDR3aa: CASSLGSGSGANVLTF; abundance: -; j_gene: TRBJ2-6; v_gene: TRBV5-6; d_gene: -